The 5 T cell receptor beta chains listed next were all sequenced from one sample in a study of shared clonotypes between healthy human individuals. Assay used: immunoSEQ multiplex PCR; TCRdb lists only in-frame clones, some missing. Of around 180,000 clones listed, about 93% are singletons. The sample comprised naive CD4+ T cells sorted from blood. This sample's subset: CD45RA+ positively selected. The origin of the receptors is a woman aged 30 to 39 in good health.

This clone was seen a single time. The chain employs TRBV7-9 and TRBJ2-1; 8 bases are shared with TRBD2. Trimming removed 5 bases from V and 7 bases from J; junction bases left unmatched: 13. This CDR3 is 16 amino acids long. From germline, CDR1 is SEHNR and CDR2 FQNEAQ (reference sequence). CDR3 nucleotide sequence: TGTGCCAGCAGCCCGCTTGGAGCGGGAGAAATAAATGAGCAGTTCTTC. Its protein product is CASSPLGAGEINEQFF. Complete variable domain (other parts from reference TRBV7-9 and TRBJ2-1): DTGVSQNPRHKITKRGQNVTFRCDPISEHNRLYWYRQTLGQGPEFLTYFQNEAQLEKSRLLSDRFSAERPKGSFSTLEIQRTEQGDSAMYLCASSPLGAGEINEQFFGPGTRLTVL.

The V call is TRBV5-1, the J call TRBJ2-2; D is ambiguous. This CDR3 is 12 amino acids long. The germline V gene encodes CDR1 SGHRS and CDR2 YFSETQ. Trimming left V 5 bases short and J 0 bases short, with 2 bases between. The CDR3 protein is CASRSNTGELFF. The CDR3 DNA reads TGCGCCAGCAGGTCGAACACCGGGGAGCTGTTTTTT.

The genes are TRBV28 and TRBJ1-5; D uncertain. Trimming cost V 3 bases and J 3 bases, with 9 bases left between them. Germline V CDR1 and CDR2: MDHEN, SYDVKM. This CDR3 comprises 14 residues. Here the CDR3 reads CASSFRGFNQPQHF. CDR3 DNA sequence: TGTGCCAGCAGTTTCCGCGGGTTCAATCAGCCCCAGCATTTT.

The chain is built from TRBV10-2 and TRBJ2-7, with 14 bases matching TRBD2. The V and J ends lost 5 bases and 1 base, in that order; junction bases with no gene match: 4. Looked up from germline, CDR1 is WSHSY and CDR2 is SAAADI. The CDR3 length is 16 residues. The chain's CDR3 is CASSPGLAGGSYEQYF. CDR3 in DNA: TGCGCCAGCAGTCCAGGACTAGCGGGAGGTTCCTACGAGCAGTACTTC.

CDR3 sequence: CASRRLAGNEQFF. The CDR3 DNA follows: TGTGCCAGCAGGCGACTAGCGGGAAACGAGCAGTTCTTC. The chain combines TRBV6-5 with TRBJ2-1; 11 bases are a match to TRBD2. Germline lookup yields CDR1 MNHEY and CDR2 SVGAGI. V lost 6 bases and J lost 10; bases outside the gene matches: 5. The CDR3 length is 13 residues.